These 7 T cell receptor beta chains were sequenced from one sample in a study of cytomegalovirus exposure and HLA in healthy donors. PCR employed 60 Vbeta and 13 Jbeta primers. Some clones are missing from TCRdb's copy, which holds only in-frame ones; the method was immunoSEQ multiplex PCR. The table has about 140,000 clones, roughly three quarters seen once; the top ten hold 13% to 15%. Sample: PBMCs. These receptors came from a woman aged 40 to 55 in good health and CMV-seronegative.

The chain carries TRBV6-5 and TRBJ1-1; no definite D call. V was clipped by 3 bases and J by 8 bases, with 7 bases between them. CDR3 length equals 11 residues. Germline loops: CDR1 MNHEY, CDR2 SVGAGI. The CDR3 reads CASSYYREAFF. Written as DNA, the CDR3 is TGTGCCAGCAGTTATTACAGAGAAGCTTTCTTT.

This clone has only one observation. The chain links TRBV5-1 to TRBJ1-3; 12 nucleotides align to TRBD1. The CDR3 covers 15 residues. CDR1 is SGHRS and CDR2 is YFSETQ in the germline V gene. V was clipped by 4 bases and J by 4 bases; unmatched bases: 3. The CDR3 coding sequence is TGCGCCAGCAGCCAAGGGACAGGGGGCGGAAACACCATATATTTT. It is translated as CASSQGTGGGNTIYF.

The CDR3, as DNA: TGTGCCAGTAGTGGAAGGACAGGGTTTAATTCACCCCTCCACTTT. Amino acid sequence: CASSGRTGFNSPLHF. V is TRBV19 and J is TRBJ1-6; 8 bases fit TRBD1. The CDR3 contains 15 residues. CDR1 and CDR2 from the germline V gene are LNHDA and SQIVND (reference sequence). V lost 5 bases and J lost 6; bases outside the gene matches: 6.

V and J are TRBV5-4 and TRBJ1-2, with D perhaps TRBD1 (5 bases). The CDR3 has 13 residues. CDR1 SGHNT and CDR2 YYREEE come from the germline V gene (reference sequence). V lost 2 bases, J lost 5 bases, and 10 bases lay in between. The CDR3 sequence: CASSFRDRYGYTF. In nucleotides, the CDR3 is TGTGCCAGCAGCTTCAGGGATCGGTATGGCTACACCTTC.

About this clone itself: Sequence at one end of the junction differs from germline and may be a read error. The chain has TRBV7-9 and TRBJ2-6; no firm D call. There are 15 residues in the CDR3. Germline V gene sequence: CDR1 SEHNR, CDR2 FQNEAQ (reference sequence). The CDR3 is CSSSPRVSGANVLTF. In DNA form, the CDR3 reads TGTTCCAGCAGCCCCCGGGTCTCTGGGGCCAACGTCCTGACTTTC.

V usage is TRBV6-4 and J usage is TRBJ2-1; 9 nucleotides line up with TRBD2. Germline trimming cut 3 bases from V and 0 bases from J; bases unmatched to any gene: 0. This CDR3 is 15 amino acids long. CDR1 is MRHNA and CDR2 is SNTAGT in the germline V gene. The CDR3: CASSERGGSYNEQFF. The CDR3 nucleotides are TGTGCCAGCAGTGAGCGGGGGGGCTCCTACAATGAGCAGTTCTTC.

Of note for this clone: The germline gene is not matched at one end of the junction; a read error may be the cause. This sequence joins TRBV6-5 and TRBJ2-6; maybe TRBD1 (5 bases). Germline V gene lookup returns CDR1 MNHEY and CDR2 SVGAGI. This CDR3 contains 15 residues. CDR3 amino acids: CASSLDSSGANGLTF. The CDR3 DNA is TGTGCCAGCAGCCTAGACAGCTCTGGGGCCAACGGCCTGACTTTC.